The 20 T cell receptor beta chains given below trace back to one sample, sequenced in a study of beta chain features in type 1 diabetes. Expressed TCRB transcripts were sequenced because the isolated RNA had all been reverse transcribed beforehand. This table comes from immunoSEQ multiplex PCR, and its TCRdb copy is limited to in-frame clones, with some not included. The sample carries about 700,000 clones, under 15% recorded once. No antigens are known for them. Whole-study findings and limits: People with Type 1 diabetes carried modestly yet significantly shorter TCRB CDR3s in all four CD4+ subsets.

The sample taken for sequencing was naive CD4+ T cells from blood. These receptors were obtained from a man between 18 and 29 years old with type 1 diabetes.

The table lists this clone with a few counts. The gene calls are TRBV7-9 and TRBJ2-3; D gene uncertain. The germline V gene encodes CDR1 SEHNR and CDR2 FQNEAQ (reference sequence). Trimming left V 1 base short and J 2 bases short, with 10 bases between. This CDR3 spans 15 amino acids. CDR3 DNA: TGTGCCAGCAGCTTAGGCCGGAAGATCACAGATACGCAGTATTTT. Translated: CASSLGRKITDTQYF.

This chain connects TRBV7-2 to TRBJ2-3; D ambiguous. Germline loops: CDR1 SGHTA, CDR2 FQGNSA. The CDR3 runs to 15 residues. Trimming shortened V by 1 base and J by 4 bases, and 12 bases separated the two germline ends. The CDR3 here is CASSLVGGWPDTQYF. CDR3 DNA: TGTGCCAGCAGCTTAGTGGGTGGTTGGCCAGATACGCAGTATTTT.

The J gene is TRBJ1-5, the V gene TRBV4-1; D gene uncertain. CDR3 length equals 15 residues. CDR1 is MGHRA, CDR2 YSYEKL, per germline. Trimming removed 1 base at V and 4 bases at J, with 11 bases between. The CDR3 DNA reads TGCGCCAGCAGCCAAGCCAATACCCTAAATCAGCCCCAGCATTTT. It translates to CASSQANTLNQPQHF.

This clone was detected only a few times. The chain has TRBV7-2 and TRBJ2-5; 9 bases line up with TRBD2. V dropped 1 base and J dropped 4; count of bases not matched to a gene: 4. Germline CDR1 reads SGHTA; CDR2 reads FQGNSA. The CDR3 covers 15 residues. CDR3 nucleotides: TGTGCCAGCAGCTTAGGCGGGGGGGCTGGAGAGACCCAGTACTTC. Translated: CASSLGGGAGETQYF.

This clone has more than one count but fewer than ten. The V call is TRBV7-9, the J call TRBJ2-7, with D perhaps matching TRBD1 (6 bases). Germline CDR1 reads SEHNR; CDR2 reads FQNEAQ (reference sequence). The V end lost 5 bases, the J end lost 5 bases, and 13 bases lay between the germline ends. This CDR3 has 13 amino acids. In DNA form, the CDR3 reads TGTGCCAGCAGCCCCAGGGGCGTGGACGAGCAGTACTTC. Amino acid sequence: CASSPRGVDEQYF. Supplemented by reference TRBV7-9 and TRBJ2-7, the full variable domain reads DTGVSQNPRHKITKRGQNVTFRCDPISEHNRLYWYRQTLGQGPEFLTYFQNEAQLEKSRLLSDRFSAERPKGSFSTLEIQRTEQGDSAMYLCASSPRGVDEQYFGPGTRLTVT.

This clone came up a few times. CDR3 DNA sequence: TGTGCCACCAGCAGAGATCCCGATCAGCCCCAGCATTTT. This gives the protein CATSRDPDQPQHF. The V and J genes are TRBV15 and TRBJ1-5, with no clear D. The germline V gene encodes CDR1 LNHNV and CDR2 YYDKDF (reference sequence). The CDR3 contains 13 residues. V lost 0 bases, J lost 5 bases, and 5 bases lay in between. Using reference TRBV15 and TRBJ1-5 for the parts outside the CDR3, the full variable domain is DAMVIQNPRYQVTQFGKPVTLSCSQTLNHNVMYWYQQKSSQAPKLLFHYYDKDFNNEADTPDNFQSRRPNTSFCFLDIRSPGLGDTAMYLCATSRDPDQPQHFGDGTRLSIL.

The chain employs TRBV5-6 and TRBJ1-5; no reliable D call. The germline V gene has CDR1 SGHDT and CDR2 YYEEEE. The CDR3 is made up of 14 amino acids. Trimming cost V 4 bases and J 7 bases, with 15 bases left between them. The CDR3 bases are TGTGCCAGCAGCACGAGCGGGTCACGACAGCCCCAGCATTTT. It codes for CASSTSGSRQPQHF.

This clone appeared a few times. V is TRBV30 and J is TRBJ2-5, with TRBD2 matching 11 bases. The V gene's germline CDR1 is GTSNPN and CDR2 SVGIG (reference sequence). This CDR3 comprises 12 residues. V gave up 7 bases and J gave up 5 bases; unmatched junction bases: 3. CDR3 DNA: TGTGCCTCCACTAGCGGGGGCGAGACCCAGTACTTC. This translates into CASTSGGETQYF. Variable domain in full (rest from reference TRBV30 and TRBJ2-5): SQTIHQWPATLVQPVGSPLSLECTVEGTSNPNLYWYRQAAGRGLQLLFYSVGIGQISSEVPQNLSASRPQDRQFILSSKKLLLSDSGFYLCASTSGGETQYFGPGTRLLVL.

This clone has just a few counts. The chain links TRBV7-9 to TRBJ2-3, with D unresolved. Germline V gene data show CDR1 as SEHNR and CDR2 as FQNEAQ (reference sequence). The CDR3 consists of 14 residues. The V and J ends lost 0 bases and 4 bases respectively, with 8 bases between them. CDR3 residues: CASSLAAGPDTQYF. The CDR3 bases are TGTGCCAGCAGCTTAGCGGCAGGACCAGATACGCAGTATTTT.

This clone was seen a few times. V is TRBV7-6 and J is TRBJ2-3, with 9 bases aligning to TRBD1. Germline V gene data show CDR1 as SGHVS and CDR2 as FNYEAQ. The CDR3 is 19 amino acids. V shed 0 bases, J shed 4 bases, and the junction held 14 bases outside the gene matches. The CDR3 sequence is CASSLAPGQGNITADTQYF. In DNA, the CDR3 is TGTGCCAGCAGCTTAGCCCCGGGACAGGGCAACATTACGGCAGATACGCAGTATTTT. The whole variable domain, remainder taken from reference TRBV7-6 and TRBJ2-3, is GAGVSQSPRYKVTKRGQDVALRCDPISGHVSLYWYRQALGQGPEFLTYFNYEAQQDKSGLPNDRFSAERPEGSISTLTIQRTEQRDSAMYRCASSLAPGQGNITADTQYFGPGTRLTVL.

The chain joins TRBV19 to TRBJ1-5, with 11 bases identical to TRBD1. This CDR3 region has 14 residues. Germline V lookup: CDR1 LNHDA, CDR2 SQIVND (reference sequence). V trimming: 6 bases; J trimming: 6 bases; junction bases outside the gene matches: 4. DNA for the CDR3: TGTGCCAGTAGATGGACAGGGGGCGGTCAGCCCCAGCATTTT. Amino acid sequence: CASRWTGGGQPQHF.

This clone turned up a few times. V and J are TRBV2 and TRBJ2-7; D perhaps matches TRBD2 (7 bases). This CDR3 spans 15 amino acids. In germline, CDR1 is SNHLY, CDR2 FYNNEI. Trimming stripped 6 bases from V and 2 bases from J, with 17 bases between. CDR3 loop: CASRAGAVETYEQYF. CDR3 sequence (DNA): TGTGCCAGCAGGGCGGGGGCAGTGGAAACCTACGAGCAGTACTTC. Looking up the rest from reference TRBV2 and TRBJ2-7 gives the full variable domain: EPEVTQTPSHQVTQMGQEVILRCVPISNHLYFYWYRQILGQKVEFLVSFYNNEISEKSEIFDDQFSVERPDGSNFTLKIRSTKLEDSAMYFCASRAGAVETYEQYFGPGTRLTVT.

CDR3 sequence (DNA): TGTGCCTGGAGCCAGGAAATTAATTCACCCCTCCACTTT. This translates into CAWSQEINSPLHF. The chain joins TRBV30 to TRBJ1-6; no firm D call. Trimming stripped 3 bases from V and 6 bases from J, with 9 bases between. The V gene's germline CDR1 is GTSNPN and CDR2 SVGIG (reference sequence). CDR3 size: 13 residues.

The chain uses TRBV10-3 and TRBJ1-6; 10 nucleotides line up with TRBD1. Trimming took 4 bases from V and 6 from J; bases not matched to a gene: 6. The CDR3 has 16 residues. The germline CDR1 and CDR2 sequences are ENHRY and SYGVKD. The CDR3 nucleotides read TGTGCCATCAGTGCTCCCGGGACAGGGGTTAATTCACCCCTCCACTTT. It yields the protein CAISAPGTGVNSPLHF.

This clone was seen a few times. J is TRBJ2-3 and V is TRBV7-3, with TRBD2 matching 8 bases. The germline V gene encodes CDR1 SGHTA and CDR2 FQGTGA. CDR3 length equals 17 residues. Trimming at V came to 4 bases and at J to 1 base, leaving 10 bases not matched to a gene. CDR3 in amino acids: CASSSRSAGARTDTQYF. As DNA, the CDR3 is TGTGCCAGCAGCTCGCGGTCAGCGGGGGCCCGCACAGATACGCAGTATTTT.

This clone was picked up a small number of times. The chain recombines TRBV4-1 with TRBJ1-3, with D perhaps TRBD1 (5 bases). Germline loops: CDR1 MGHRA, CDR2 YSYEKL. Between the trimmed V and J ends, which lost 0 bases and 4 bases, there was a span of 16 bases. The CDR3 has 17 residues. CDR3: CASSQEGTPPVGNTIYF. CDR3 sequence (DNA): TGCGCCAGCAGCCAAGAAGGGACGCCTCCGGTGGGAAACACCATATATTTT.

Only a few counts were recorded for this clone. This chain connects TRBV6-1 to TRBJ1-6; TRBD1 aligns across 8 bases. J gave up 7 bases and V 6 bases, and 5 bases lay outside the gene matches. The length of the CDR3 is 14 residues. The germline CDR1 and CDR2 sequences are MNHNS and SASEGT. This CDR3 reads CASSRGQGNSPLHF. CDR3 coding DNA: TGTGCCAGCAGCCGCGGACAGGGAAATTCACCCCTCCACTTT.

The table lists this clone with a few counts. This chain uses TRBV9 with TRBJ2-3; 12 nucleotides match TRBD1. The CDR3 is made up of 16 amino acids. Trimming cost V 2 bases and J 6 bases; bases outside gene matches: 7. Germline V gene data show CDR1 as SGDLS and CDR2 as YYNGEE. CDR3 nucleotides: TGTGCCAGCAGCGTGACGGGACAGGGGGCGTCCGATACGCAGTATTTT. It encodes CASSVTGQGASDTQYF. The full variable domain, in which reference TRBV9 and TRBJ2-3 provide the parts outside the CDR3, is DSGVTQTPKHLITATGQRVTLRCSPRSGDLSVYWYQQSLDQGLQFLIQYYNGEERAKGNILERFSAQQFPDLHSELNLSSLELGDSALYFCASSVTGQGASDTQYFGPGTRLTVL.

This chain links TRBV7-9 with TRBJ1-1; perhaps TRBD1 as D (5 bases). The CDR3 extends over 14 amino acids. CDR1 is SEHNR, CDR2 FQNEAQ, per germline (reference sequence). Trimming left V 5 bases short and J 3 bases short, with 13 bases between. CDR3 protein: CASSRRLGDTEAFF. CDR3 nucleotide sequence: TGTGCCAGCAGCCGTAGACTGGGGGACACTGAAGCTTTCTTT.

In this sample, this clone turned up a few times. CDR3: CASSPRTGNYGYTF. CDR3 coding DNA: TGTGCCAGCAGCCCGCGGACAGGGAACTATGGCTACACCTTC. The rearrangement uses TRBV7-9 and TRBJ1-2; 8 bases are a match to TRBD1. The V gene end was trimmed by 5 bases and the J gene end by 2 bases; junction bases not matched to a gene: 4. Germline V CDR1 and CDR2: SEHNR, FQNEAQ (reference sequence). The CDR3 covers 14 residues.